A selection of T cell receptor beta chains follows, all from one sample in a study of T cell repertoires in cytomegalovirus infection. One entry per CDR3 protein results from TCRdb running MiXCR on the reads. The table shows roughly 720,000 distinct CDR3 sequences, with approximately 40% occurring only once. Sequencing was performed on PBMCs. Receptors originate from a human donor in good health (CMV status not recorded). Some clones in this sample may be carry-over from other donors' samples. The CDR3 runs from the conserved cysteine through the conserved F or W. The order of the fields is clone size, V gene, D gene, J gene, CDR3 protein, CDR3 DNA. A D gene is named only where the DNA matches it firmly. The size field is filled for only some rows; it gives once, few, many or a size class.

clone size: -
V gene: TRBV7-6
D gene: -
J gene: TRBJ2-1
CDR3 protein: CASSPPGGIINEQFF
CDR3 DNA: TGTGCCAGCAGCCCCCCGGGGGGCATAATCAATGAGCAGTTCTTC

clone size: few
V gene: TRBV23-1
D gene: TRBD1
J gene: TRBJ1-5
CDR3 protein: CASRQLTTGGSNQPQHF
CDR3 DNA: TGCGCCAGCAGACAACTCACGACAGGGGGGAGCAATCAGCCCCAGCATTTT

clone size: few
V gene: TRBV5-1
D gene: -
J gene: TRBJ1-5
CDR3 protein: CASRPLDTGNQPQHF
CDR3 DNA: TGCGCCAGCAGACCCCTCGACACGGGCAATCAGCCCCAGCATTTT

clone size: -
V gene: TRBV12-3/TRBV12-4
D gene: TRBD1
J gene: TRBJ1-6
CDR3 protein: CASSLTGARSPLHF
CDR3 DNA: TGTGCCAGCAGTTTGACAGGGGCTAGGTCACCCCTCCACTTT

clone size: -
V gene: TRBV5-1
D gene: -
J gene: TRBJ2-1
CDR3 protein: CASRTGGEEQFF
CDR3 DNA: TGCGCCAGCAGAACTGGGGGTGAGGAGCAGTTCTTC

clone size: few
V gene: TRBV6-5
D gene: -
J gene: TRBJ2-2
CDR3 protein: CASSLNPGPNTGELFF
CDR3 DNA: TGTGCCAGCAGTCTAAACCCGGGACCGAACACCGGGGAGCTGTTTTTT

clone size: -
V gene: TRBV28
D gene: TRBD1
J gene: TRBJ2-1
CDR3 protein: CASTYLRDSYNEQFF
CDR3 DNA: TGTGCCAGCACTTACCTCCGGGACAGTTACAATGAGCAGTTCTTC

clone size: -
V gene: TRBV5-1
D gene: -
J gene: TRBJ2-3
CDR3 protein: CASSPSVLSTDTQYF
CDR3 DNA: TGCGCCAGCAGTCCATCAGTCCTTTCCACAGATACGCAGTATTTT

clone size: -
V gene: TRBV5-1
D gene: -
J gene: TRBJ1-2
CDR3 protein: CASGKVSDRSGYTF
CDR3 DNA: TGCGCCAGCGGAAAAGTCTCGGACAGATCTGGCTACACCTTC

clone size: -
V gene: TRBV27
D gene: -
J gene: TRBJ1-2
CDR3 protein: CASSRARTETNYGYTF
CDR3 DNA: TGTGCCAGCTCCCGGGCCCGTACCGAGACTAACTATGGCTACACCTTC

clone size: -
V gene: TRBV11-2
D gene: -
J gene: TRBJ1-2
CDR3 protein: CASSLMSSKGYGYTF
CDR3 DNA: TGTGCCAGCAGCTTAATGTCTTCCAAGGGGTATGGCTACACCTTC

clone size: few
V gene: TRBV7-9
D gene: -
J gene: TRBJ2-5
CDR3 protein: CASSSDSRETQYF
CDR3 DNA: TGTGCCAGCAGCTCGGACAGCCGAGAGACCCAGTACTTC

clone size: few
V gene: TRBV12-3/TRBV12-4
D gene: -
J gene: TRBJ1-6
CDR3 protein: CASRGPGNSPLHF
CDR3 DNA: TGTGCCAGCAGGGGCCCAGGGAATTCACCCCTCCACTTT

clone size: many
V gene: TRBV6-6
D gene: -
J gene: TRBJ1-5
CDR3 protein: CASSYGEHQHF
CDR3 DNA: TGTGCCAGCAGTTACGGGGAGCACCAGCATTTT

clone size: -
V gene: TRBV12-3/TRBV12-4
D gene: -
J gene: TRBJ2-5
CDR3 protein: CASSWSGETQYF
CDR3 DNA: TGTGCCAGCAGCTGGTCGGGAGAGACCCAGTACTTC

clone size: -
V gene: TRBV6-1
D gene: TRBD1
J gene: TRBJ1-6
CDR3 protein: CASQRDRSSYNSPLHF
CDR3 DNA: TGTGCCAGCCAGAGGGACAGGAGCTCCTATAATTCACCCCTCCACTTT